Below are 8 T cell receptor beta chains sequenced from a single sample in a study of cytomegalovirus exposure and HLA in healthy donors. Primers included in the PCR were 60 Vbeta and 13 Jbeta primers. Profiled with immunoSEQ multiplex PCR; TCRdb holds only in-frame clones, not every one. The data show around 94,000 clones, with around 85% seen just once and approximately 2.1% held by the top ten. Sequencing input: PBMCs. The receptors come from a man aged 18 to 30 in good health and CMV-seronegative.

The rearrangement links TRBV25-1 to TRBJ2-7; perhaps TRBD2 as D (5 bases). V dropped 1 base and J dropped 6 bases, with 16 bases sitting between them. This CDR3 comprises 15 residues. CDR1 is MGHDK and CDR2 is SYGVNS in the germline V gene. CDR3 nucleotide sequence: TGTGCCAGCAGTGAATTTGCCCCCGGGGTTCGCGAGCAGTACTTC. This sequence encodes CASSEFAPGVREQYF.

The chain has TRBV30 and TRBJ1-1; D call uncertain. Between the trimmed V and J ends, which lost 0 bases and 8 bases, there was a span of 13 bases. Germline CDR1 GTSNPN, CDR2 SVGIG (reference sequence). The CDR3 has 13 amino acids. CDR3 nucleotide sequence: TGTGCCTGGAGTGTCCAGGTTCAATCCGAAGCTTTCTTT. It specifies CAWSVQVQSEAFF.

The gene calls are TRBV5-1 and TRBJ1-4, with D possibly TRBD1 on 6 matching bases. Germline loops: CDR1 SGHRS, CDR2 YFSETQ. V shed 4 bases and J shed 5 bases, with 15 bases lying between them. The CDR3 spans 15 residues. The CDR3 region is CASSRGGRTNEKLFF. The CDR3 DNA follows: TGCGCCAGCAGCCGGGGGGGGCGCACGAATGAAAAACTGTTTTTT.

This chain uses TRBV11-2 with TRBJ2-1; 7 bases agree with TRBD2. Per the germline V gene, CDR1 is SGHAT and CDR2 is FQNNGV. This CDR3 contains 15 residues. CDR3 region: CAWGRASGENNEQFF. The CDR3 nucleotides read TGTGCTTGGGGGAGGGCTAGCGGAGAGAACAATGAGCAGTTCTTC.

This chain links TRBV7-9 with TRBJ1-2; no firm D call. The CDR3 runs 13 residues. The germline V gene encodes CDR1 SEHNR and CDR2 FQNEAQ (reference sequence). The V and J ends lost 6 bases and 7 bases respectively, with 15 bases between them. This CDR3 is CASSLGMFLGYTF. DNA of the CDR3: TGTGCCAGCAGTCTCGGGATGTTTCTTGGCTACACCTTC.

The V call is TRBV2, the J call TRBJ2-7, with TRBD1 identical over 10 bases. Trimming took 4 bases from V and 3 from J; bases not matched to a gene: 6. This CDR3 is built from 15 residues. The germline V gene has CDR1 SNHLY and CDR2 FYNNEI. The CDR3, as DNA: TGTGCCAGCAGTGCACGGACAGGGGGAGGCTACGAGCAGTACTTC. Encoded protein: CASSARTGGGYEQYF.

This clone occurred once. J is TRBJ2-7 and V is TRBV4-3, with 8 bases aligning to TRBD2. This CDR3 comprises 16 residues. V was clipped by 0 bases and J by 6 bases; unmatched bases: 10. The germline V gene encodes CDR1 LGHNA and CDR2 YSLEER. The CDR3, as DNA: TGCGCCAGCAGCCAAGATCGGGACGGGAGGGCCCGCGAGCAGTACTTC. Protein sequence: CASSQDRDGRAREQYF.

J is TRBJ2-7 and V is TRBV9; tentatively, D is TRBD1 (6 bases). CDR1 SGDLS and CDR2 YYNGEE come from the germline V gene. Trimming pared 0 bases from V and 6 bases from J, leaving 16 bases between. The CDR3 covers 15 residues. CDR3 protein: CASSVDGRGALEQYF. DNA for the CDR3: TGTGCCAGCAGCGTAGACGGCAGGGGTGCGCTCGAGCAGTACTTC.